This T cell receptor (beta chain) was observed in a study of T cells in Graves' hyperthyroidism and ophthalmopathy. Regarding the study as a whole: Blood also contained most expanded thyroid clonotypes above 0.001. The model anticipated ophthalmopathy a median about 7.1 months pre-onset. From stable hyperthyroidism, ophthalmopathy was separated by a 13 V-J model.

From less than 13 ml of fresh peripheral blood, PBMCs were isolated. This clonotype was seen at least ten times. Its specificity is unknown. There were TCR beta CDR3 regions amplified from RNA transcripts. First-round RT-PCR targeting the TCR CDR3 was performed with the HTBI primer set. TCRdb reprocessed the multiplex PCR reads with MiXCR, giving one entry per CDR3 protein. Among almost 250,000 distinct CDR3 sequences listed, roughly a quarter were seen once. The CDR3 has 14 residues. CDR1 is KGHSH and CDR2 is LQKENI in the germline V gene. The J segment lost 5 bases and the V segment lost 6 bases, leaving 6 bases of the junction unmatched.

Source material: blood. The clonotype was recovered from a woman aged 40 to 50 with Graves' ophthalmopathy. This chain joins TRBV18 and TRBJ1-1, with 10 positions matching TRBD1. The CDR3 loop reads CASSNDRGRTEAFF. The DNA for the CDR3 is TGTGCCAGCTCGAACGACAGGGGGCGGACTGAAGCTTTCTTT.